These 15 T cell receptor beta chains were all obtained from the same sample, sequenced in a study of Graves' ophthalmopathy and Graves' hyperthyroidism. The authors amplified TCR beta CDR3 regions from RNA transcripts. Second-round multiplex PCR came after a first-round RT-PCR that employed HTBI primers. MiXCR, run by TCRdb on the multiplex PCR reads, gives a single entry per CDR3 protein. The repertoire holds about 550,000 distinct CDR3 sequences, 35% to 40% seen once, with about 4.2% in the top ten. Source material: peripheral blood or thyroid tissue (not recorded which). Source of these receptors: an adult man with Graves' hyperthyroidism.

This clonotype has a handful of counts. This sequence joins TRBV5-6 and TRBJ1-5; TRBD1 might be the D (6 bases). Trimming stripped 0 bases from V and 6 bases from J, with 16 bases between. This CDR3 has 16 amino acids. The germline V gene encodes CDR1 SGHDT and CDR2 YYEEEE. Here the CDR3 DNA reads TGTGCCAGCAGCTTGGCCGGGGGGGCGAGAGTTCAGCCCCAGCATTTT. Translation gives CASSLAGGARVQPQHF.

The chain carries TRBV7-2 and TRBJ2-7; 10 nucleotides line up with TRBD1. This CDR3 has 15 residues. The V segment lost 4 bases and the J segment 3 bases; nucleotides outside the gene matches: 6. CDR1 and CDR2 from the germline V gene are SGHTA and FQGNSA. This chain's CDR3 is CASSSDRGRVYEQYF. CDR3 sequence (DNA): TGTGCCAGCAGCTCAGACAGGGGGCGGGTCTACGAGCAGTACTTC. Filled out from reference TRBV7-2 and TRBJ2-7, the complete variable domain reads GAGVSQSPSNKVTEKGKDVELRCDPISGHTALYWYRQSLGQGLEFLIYFQGNSAPDKSGLPSDRFSAERTGGSVSTLTIQRTQQEDSAVYLCASSSDRGRVYEQYFGPGTRLTVT.

This clonotype was detected a few times. The chain joins TRBV7-8 to TRBJ2-5; D uncertain. The V end lost 5 bases, the J end lost 2 bases, and 15 bases lay between the germline ends. In germline, CDR1 is SGHVS, CDR2 FQNEAQ. The CDR3 is made up of 15 amino acids. The CDR3 loop is CASSQDRADQETQYF. CDR3 bases: TGTGCCAGCAGCCAAGATAGGGCAGATCAAGAGACCCAGTACTTC.

V and J are TRBV29-1 and TRBJ2-7, with TRBD1 matching 9 bases. Trimming removed 6 bases from V and 6 bases from J; junction bases left unmatched: 12. The CDR3 contains 14 residues. The germline V gene has CDR1 SQVTM and CDR2 ANQGSEA. The CDR3 nucleotides read TGCAGCGTCGTTCCGGGACAGGGAAATCTCGAGCAGTACTTC. Amino acids: CSVVPGQGNLEQYF.

CDR3 DNA: TGCAGTGCTAGAGATGGGGACAGGGCAAATGAAAAACTGTTTTTT. It yields the protein CSARDGDRANEKLFF. The chain is built from TRBV20-1 and TRBJ1-4, with TRBD1 identical over 9 bases. The CDR3 is made up of 15 amino acids. The junction had 4 bases not matched to a gene; V was cut back by 0 bases and J by 5 bases. Germline CDR1 DFQATT, CDR2 SNEGSKA (reference sequence).

The CDR3: CSASGLTF. CDR3 sequence (DNA): TGCAGTGCTAGCGGATTGACTTTC. This sequence joins TRBV20-1 and TRBJ2-6; D gene uncertain. This CDR3 comprises 8 residues. Germline V gene data show CDR1 as DFQATT and CDR2 as SNEGSKA (reference sequence). Trimming shortened V by 3 bases and J by 17 bases, and 5 bases separated the two germline ends.

The chain joins TRBV12-5 to TRBJ2-3; 8 nucleotides agree with TRBD2. V lost 0 bases, J lost 1 base, and 6 bases stayed unmatched. CDR1 and CDR2 from the germline V gene are LGHNT and FRNRAP. The CDR3 totals 17 residues. The CDR3 coding sequence is TGTGCTAGTGGTTTGGTACTAGCGGCGGACGGCACAGATACGCAGTATTTT. This gives the protein CASGLVLAADGTDTQYF.

In its sample, this clonotype was seen once. The gene calls are TRBV7-9 and TRBJ1-5, with TRBD1 matching 8 bases. With V trimmed by 5 bases and J by 7 bases, 10 bases remained unmatched. This CDR3 region has 15 residues. Germline V gives CDR1 SEHNR, CDR2 FQNEAQ (reference sequence). The CDR3 reads CASSPGQGGEQPQHF. In DNA, the CDR3 is TGTGCCAGCAGCCCAGGACAGGGCGGTGAGCAGCCCCAGCATTTT. Full variable domain (remainder filled in from reference TRBV7-9 and TRBJ1-5): DTGVSQNPRHKITKRGQNVTFRCDPISEHNRLYWYRQTLGQGPEFLTYFQNEAQLEKSRLLSDRFSAERPKGSFSTLEIQRTEQGDSAMYLCASSPGQGGEQPQHFGDGTRLSIL.

This clonotype appeared a few times. V gene TRBV7-2 combines with J gene TRBJ2-1; tentatively, D is TRBD1 (6 bases). V was shortened by 2 bases and J by 6 bases, with 11 bases between the two germline ends. Germline V gene sequence: CDR1 SGHTA, CDR2 FQGNSA. The CDR3 runs to 14 residues. CDR3 DNA sequence: TGTGCCAGCAGCTTACTTAGGGACATCAATGAGCAGTTCTTC. Amino acids: CASSLLRDINEQFF.

This clonotype was picked up many times. The gene calls are TRBV2 and TRBJ2-5; D not certain. The germline V gene encodes CDR1 SNHLY and CDR2 FYNNEI. The V end was cut by 1 base, the J end by 4 bases, with 10 bases between. CDR3 length: 14 residues. In DNA form, the CDR3 reads TGTGCCAGCAGTGAAGAGGGTGAAGGAGAGACCCAGTACTTC. It specifies CASSEEGEGETQYF.

The V call is TRBV6-1, the J call TRBJ1-5, with D possibly matching TRBD1 (5 bases). CDR1 MNHNS and CDR2 SASEGT come from the germline V gene. The V end was cut by 2 bases, the J end by 6 bases, with 14 bases between. The CDR3 contains 15 residues. The CDR3 sequence is CASSESGSGGQPQHF. The CDR3 bases are TGTGCCAGCAGTGAATCGGGGTCCGGGGGTCAGCCCCAGCATTTT.

Ten or more counts support this clonotype. The chain couples TRBV6-1 to TRBJ2-7, with D hard to call. V gave up 4 bases and J gave up 5 bases, with 12 bases separating them. The CDR3 is made up of 13 amino acids. CDR1 MNHNS and CDR2 SASEGT come from the germline V gene. CDR3 DNA: TGTGCCAGCAGTGGTTCCCTAGTGAACGAGCAGTACTTC. It encodes CASSGSLVNEQYF.

In this sample, this clonotype turned up a few times. The chain couples TRBV5-5 to TRBJ1-2; 7 nucleotides agree with TRBD1. CDR3 length: 15 residues. The germline V gene encodes CDR1 SGHKS and CDR2 YYEKEE (reference sequence). J lost 6 bases, V lost 4 bases, and 12 bases had no gene match. CDR3 sequence: CASSPQGGGRDGYTF. CDR3 in DNA: TGTGCCAGCAGCCCGCAGGGGGGGGGGCGTGATGGCTACACCTTC.

The rearrangement joins TRBV19 to TRBJ1-6, with 7 positions matching TRBD1. The trim removed 7 bases at V and 5 bases at J, leaving 11 bases unmatched. The CDR3 extends over 16 amino acids. Germline V gives CDR1 LNHDA, CDR2 SQIVND (reference sequence). In nucleotides, the CDR3 is TGTGCCAGTACGAACTCGCGGGACAGAAATAATTCACCCCTCCACTTT. Its translation is CASTNSRDRNNSPLHF.

The chain has TRBV2 and TRBJ2-5; 7 bases align to TRBD1. CDR1 SNHLY and CDR2 FYNNEI come from the germline V gene. The CDR3 extends over 15 amino acids. The J segment lost 4 bases and the V segment lost 6 bases, leaving 11 bases of the junction unmatched. The CDR3 region is CASRSAGTARETQYF. DNA of the CDR3: TGTGCCAGCAGAAGCGCTGGGACAGCCAGAGAGACCCAGTACTTC.